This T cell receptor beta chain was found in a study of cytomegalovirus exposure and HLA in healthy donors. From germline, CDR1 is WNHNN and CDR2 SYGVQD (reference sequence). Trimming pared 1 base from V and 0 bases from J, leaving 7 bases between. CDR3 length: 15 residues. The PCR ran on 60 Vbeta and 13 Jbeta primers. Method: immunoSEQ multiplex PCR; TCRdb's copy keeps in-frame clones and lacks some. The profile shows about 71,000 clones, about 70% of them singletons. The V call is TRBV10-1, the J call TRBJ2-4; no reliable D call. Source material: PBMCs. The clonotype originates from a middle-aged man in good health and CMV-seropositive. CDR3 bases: TGCGCCAGCAGTGAGTACGGAGTAGCCAAAAACATTCAGTACTTC. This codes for CASSEYGVAKNIQYF.